One sample yielded the 4 T cell receptor beta chains listed below, sequenced in a study of T-cell reconstitution after alpha-beta-depleted transplantation in children. A TCRbeta library incorporating unique molecular identifiers was prepared. TCRdb re-derived calls from the PCR reads in MiXCR, one entry per CDR3 protein. Here the sample spans approximately 130,000 distinct CDR3 sequences, about 9.9% being singletons. The sequencing here drew on PBMCs, mostly from graft donor cells, taken 180 days after TCRalphabeta/CD19-depleted stem cell transplant. The receptors come from a girl under three years old who had a stem cell transplant for combined immunodeficiency, so the T cells may come from the graft donor.

This clonotype has only a few counts. The V call is TRBV5-1, the J call TRBJ2-2; TRBD2 matches at 10 bases. The CDR3 extends over 16 amino acids. The trim removed 4 bases at V and 1 base at J, leaving 4 bases unmatched. CDR1 is SGHRS and CDR2 is YFSETQ in the germline V gene. The CDR3 DNA reads as TGCGCCAGCAGCCAGTCTAGCGGGAGGAACACCGGGGAGCTGTTTTTT. This gives the protein CASSQSSGRNTGELFF.

The chain links TRBV20-1 to TRBJ2-7; 9 bases are a match to TRBD2. The V gene end was trimmed by 5 bases and the J gene end by 2 bases; junction bases not matched to a gene: 7. CDR1 is DFQATT, CDR2 SNEGSKA, per germline (reference sequence). This CDR3 has 14 residues. The DNA of the CDR3 is TGCAGTGCTCAGAAGCGGGAGGAAACCTACGAGCAGTACTTC. It translates to CSAQKREETYEQYF.

This clonotype has a count of ten or more. The V call is TRBV7-2, the J call TRBJ2-1; 9 positions agree with TRBD2. CDR3 length: 15 residues. Looked up from germline, CDR1 is SGHTA and CDR2 is FQGNSA. The junction had 5 bases not matched to a gene; V was cut back by 4 bases and J by 4 bases. The CDR3 sequence is CASSSLAGAYNEQFF. In DNA form, the CDR3 reads TGTGCCAGCAGCTCGTTAGCGGGGGCTTACAATGAGCAGTTCTTC.

V is TRBV20-1 and J is TRBJ1-1; 7 nucleotides align to TRBD1. Germline CDR1 DFQATT, CDR2 SNEGSKA (reference sequence). After removal of 1 base from V and 5 bases from J, the junction contained 4 bases not matched to a gene. The CDR3 loop spans 13 amino acids. DNA of the CDR3: TGCAGTGCTAGAGCAGGGGGGAGGACTGAAGCTTTCTTT. It specifies CSARAGGRTEAFF.